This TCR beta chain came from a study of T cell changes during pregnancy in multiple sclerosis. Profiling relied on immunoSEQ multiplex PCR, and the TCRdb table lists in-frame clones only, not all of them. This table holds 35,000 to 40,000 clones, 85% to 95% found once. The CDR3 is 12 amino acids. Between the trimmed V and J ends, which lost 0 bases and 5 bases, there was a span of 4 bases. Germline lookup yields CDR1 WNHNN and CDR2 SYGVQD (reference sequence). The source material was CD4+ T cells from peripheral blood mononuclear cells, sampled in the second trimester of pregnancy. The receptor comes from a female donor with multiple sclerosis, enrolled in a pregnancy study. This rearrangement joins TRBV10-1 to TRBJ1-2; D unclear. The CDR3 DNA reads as TGCGCCAGCAGTGAGTCGAGGTATGGCTACACCTTC. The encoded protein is CASSESRYGYTF.